The following is a T cell receptor (beta chain) sequence with its context. Only in-frame clones appear in the TCRdb table, and some are missing; sequencing was by immunoSEQ multiplex PCR. The data show over 250,000 clones, 86% seen once. The sample belongs to a study of blood T cell repertoires in COVID-19. At the level of the study: The origin of the acute and convalescent COVID-19 samples was the United States, Italy and Spain.

Patients in Seattle were enrolled during active infection, then followed longitudinally. This CDR3 region has 14 residues. The germline V gene encodes CDR1 LGHNA and CDR2 YSLEER. Trimming removed 3 bases from V and 2 bases from J; junction bases left unmatched: 3. The sequenced sample was peripheral blood. This receptor was obtained from a woman in her sixties or seventies with COVID-19, enrolled during active disease. V gene TRBV4-3 combines with J gene TRBJ1-1; 7 nucleotides line up with TRBD1. The CDR3 is CASSHGDSNTEAFF. In DNA, the CDR3 is TGCGCCAGCAGCCATGGGGACAGTAACACTGAAGCTTTCTTT.